The T cell receptor beta chain under discussion was sequenced for a study of vaccination effects on CD4 cells after COVID-19. Whole-study context: Samples that were drawn after vaccination came a median of 72 days after the second dose. Study-level results: There was only 1 of 255 vaccine-induced clones in healthy vaccinees that cross-reacted with common cold coronaviruses. Late after vaccination, infection- and vaccine-induced clones showed marked clonal contraction.

V lost 4 bases and J lost 8, with 11 bases in between. CDR3 length: 13 amino acids. Germline loops: CDR1 SGHTA, CDR2 FQGTGA. Data came from immunoSEQ multiplex PCR; TCRdb stores just in-frame clones and leaves some out. Altogether roughly 56,000 clones are present, around 73% being singletons, with the ten largest covering over 0.95%. ViraFEST used viral peptide pools to expand antigen-specific CD4+ T cells before sequencing. A roughly 10-day culture period preceded the isolation of CD4+ T cells. Either the mRNA-1273 or the BNT162b2 vaccine was given to participants as two doses. Notes on this clone: Antigen: not known.

The receptor comes from a human donor who received a COVID-19 vaccine. The V and J genes are TRBV7-3 and TRBJ1-4; no clear D. The source material was CD4+ T cells from PBMCs cultured with HCoV-229E spike peptides, sampled after COVID-19 vaccination. CDR3 residues: CASSSSVGEKLFF. The CDR3 DNA reads as TGTGCCAGCAGCTCCTCTGTTGGAGAAAAACTGTTTTTT. Full variable domain (outside the CDR3, taken from reference TRBV7-3 and TRBJ1-4): GAGVSQTPSNKVTEKGKYVELRCDPISGHTALYWYRQSLGQGPEFLIYFQGTGAADDSGLPNDRFFAVRPEGSVSTLKIQRTERGDSAVYLCASSSSVGEKLFFGSGTQLSVL.